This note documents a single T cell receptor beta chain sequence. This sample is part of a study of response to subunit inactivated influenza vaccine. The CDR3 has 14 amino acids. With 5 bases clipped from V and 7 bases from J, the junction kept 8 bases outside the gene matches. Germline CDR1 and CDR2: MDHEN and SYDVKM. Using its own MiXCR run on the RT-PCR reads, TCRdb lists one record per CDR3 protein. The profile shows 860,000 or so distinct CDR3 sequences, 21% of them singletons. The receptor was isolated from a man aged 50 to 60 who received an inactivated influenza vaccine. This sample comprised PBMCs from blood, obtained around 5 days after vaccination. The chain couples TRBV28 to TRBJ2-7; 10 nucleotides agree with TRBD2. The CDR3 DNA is TGTGCCAGCAGTGGTAGCGGGGGGCCGGGTGAGCAGTACTTC. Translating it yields CASSGSGGPGEQYF.